These 20 T cell receptor beta chains were all obtained from the same sample, sequenced in a study of post-analysis software for immune sequencing data. Prepared TCR beta cDNA libraries contained unique molecular identifiers. One entry per CDR3 protein results from TCRdb running MiXCR on the PCR reads. The sample carries around 770,000 distinct CDR3 sequences, roughly 46% recorded once. The study's findings and limits: The study found TRBV5-6, TRBV5-1 and TRBV20-1 among four to six TRBV segments more frequent in patients than controls.

These receptors lack a known antigen. Source material: blood. These receptors all come from a girl aged 5-17 years with multiple sclerosis.

This clonotype was seen a handful of times. V is TRBV29-1 and J is TRBJ2-1, with 9 bases matching TRBD2. From germline, CDR1 is SQVTM and CDR2 ANQGSEA. This CDR3 spans 15 amino acids. Germline trimming cut 3 bases from V and 4 bases from J; bases unmatched to any gene: 7. The chain's CDR3 is CSVERGSGGYNEQFF. The CDR3 DNA reads TGCAGCGTTGAGAGGGGGAGCGGGGGGTACAATGAGCAGTTCTTC.

This clonotype has only a few counts. This chain links TRBV29-1 with TRBJ1-1; tentative D call: TRBD1 (5 bases). This CDR3 has 12 amino acids. Germline V lookup: CDR1 SQVTM, CDR2 ANQGSEA. V lost 7 bases to trimming and J lost 1 base, with 10 bases between them. CDR3 loop: CSADSGNTEAFF. DNA for the CDR3: TGCAGCGCTGACAGTGGGAACACTGAAGCTTTCTTT.

The J gene is TRBJ2-3, the V gene TRBV7-9; D perhaps matches TRBD2 (5 bases). The CDR3 is made up of 18 amino acids. The germline CDR1 and CDR2 sequences are SEHNR and FQNEAQ (reference sequence). V was cut by 3 bases and J by 0 bases, with 19 bases left in between. This chain's CDR3 is CASSFRSLKRASTDTQYF. The CDR3 DNA follows: TGTGCCAGCAGCTTTAGATCCCTAAAGAGGGCCAGCACAGATACGCAGTATTTT. The whole variable domain, filled in from reference TRBV7-9 and TRBJ2-3, reads DTGVSQNPRHKITKRGQNVTFRCDPISEHNRLYWYRQTLGQGPEFLTYFQNEAQLEKSRLLSDRFSAERPKGSFSTLEIQRTEQGDSAMYLCASSFRSLKRASTDTQYFGPGTRLTVL.

For this clonotype: With a much larger clone just one base away, this may be a read error. CDR3 nucleotide sequence: TGTGCCAGCAGCCTTTTAGCGGCTTCCTACAATGAGCAGTACTTC. This gives the protein CASSLLAASYNEQYF. The chain uses TRBV5-6 and TRBJ2-1; D is perhaps TRBD2 (6 bases). TRBJ2-7 matches the DNA end more closely, so the J call is doubtful. The V gene's germline CDR1 is SGHDT and CDR2 YYEEEE. The CDR3 has 15 residues.

CDR3 protein: CASSVPQLAAPYEQYF. The CDR3 DNA sequence: TGTGCCAGCAGCGTACCTCAACTAGCGGCCCCCTACGAGCAGTACTTC. The V call is TRBV5-5, the J call TRBJ2-7, with 8 positions matching TRBD2. Germline assignment: CDR1 SGHKS and CDR2 YYEKEE (reference sequence). The CDR3 is 16 residues long. The ends lost 4 bases at V and 2 bases at J; junction bases unmatched: 11.

The V and J genes are TRBV12-3 or TRBV12-4 and TRBJ1-5; D ambiguous. The CDR3 contains 14 residues. With 3 bases removed from V and 3 bases from J, the gap between germline ends came to 9 bases. The CDR3 loop is CASSFMSLNQPQHF. In nucleotides, the CDR3 is TGTGCCAGCAGTTTTATGAGCCTCAATCAGCCCCAGCATTTT.

The chain recombines TRBV20-1 with TRBJ1-2, with no clear D. The length of the CDR3 is 12 residues. V was cut by 3 bases and J by 4 bases, with 9 bases left in between. CDR1 and CDR2 (germline): DFQATT, SNEGSKA (reference sequence). The DNA of the CDR3 is TGCAGTGCTAGTCATTCCTCCTATGGCTACACCTTC. Its protein is CSASHSSYGYTF.

This CDR3 is CSSGGTETQYF. In nucleotides, the CDR3 is TGCAGTTCGGGCGGGACAGAGACCCAGTACTTC. The chain has TRBV20-1 and TRBJ2-5; D may be TRBD2 (6 bases). The CDR3 has 11 amino acids. Trimming pared 8 bases from V and 4 bases from J, leaving 11 bases between. Germline CDR1 reads DFQATT; CDR2 reads SNEGSKA (reference sequence).

The chain combines TRBV6-2 or TRBV6-3 with TRBJ2-7; the D is unclear. Germline CDR1 MNHEY, CDR2 SVGEGT. The V and J ends lost 2 bases and 6 bases respectively, with 11 bases between them. This CDR3 has 13 amino acids. The chain's CDR3 is CASSYALSLEQYF. CDR3 DNA sequence: TGTGCCAGCAGTTACGCCCTCTCGCTCGAGCAGTACTTC.

The V call is TRBV6-2 or TRBV6-3, the J call TRBJ2-4, with D unclear. V was shortened by 3 bases and J by 7 bases, with 10 bases between the two germline ends. The CDR3 loop spans 13 amino acids. The germline CDR1 and CDR2 sequences are MNHEY and SVGEGT. The CDR3 region has the DNA TGTGCCAGCAGTTATTCCGGATCGAACATTCAGTACTTC. This sequence encodes CASSYSGSNIQYF.

This clonotype was found a few times. The rearrangement links TRBV7-9 to TRBJ1-2; a possible D gene is TRBD1 (6 bases). Trimming shortened V by 3 bases and J by 3 bases, and 14 bases separated the two germline ends. The CDR3 extends over 15 amino acids. The germline V gene has CDR1 SEHNR and CDR2 FQNEAQ (reference sequence). Written as DNA, the CDR3 is TGTGCCAGCAGCTTGCTCGTCGGACAGCACTATGGCTACACCTTC. Its translation is CASSLLVGQHYGYTF. Complete variable domain (other parts from reference TRBV7-9 and TRBJ1-2): DTGVSQNPRHKITKRGQNVTFRCDPISEHNRLYWYRQTLGQGPEFLTYFQNEAQLEKSRLLSDRFSAERPKGSFSTLEIQRTEQGDSAMYLCASSLLVGQHYGYTFGSGTRLTVV.

A remark on this clonotype: Its ends do not fully match the called genes, so a read error is possible. The J gene is TRBJ2-5, the V gene TRBV20-1, with no clear D. Germline V lookup: CDR1 DFQATT, CDR2 SNEGSKA (reference sequence). The CDR3 contains 14 residues. Here the CDR3 DNA reads TGTAGTGCTAGAGATAATCTACCCCAAGAGACCCAGTACTTC. Translated: CSARDNLPQETQYF.

The chain has TRBV7-9 and TRBJ2-7; 9 positions match TRBD2. With V trimmed by 0 bases and J by 1 base, 4 bases remained unmatched. CDR3 length equals 16 residues. Germline V lookup: CDR1 SEHNR, CDR2 FQNEAQ (reference sequence). CDR3 sequence (DNA): TGTGCCAGCAGCTTAGCGGTGCGGGAGGGATCCTACGAGCAGTACTTC. Translated: CASSLAVREGSYEQYF.

CDR3 region: CSADLDRGVQETQYF. DNA of the CDR3: TGCAGTGCTGACTTAGACAGGGGGGTCCAAGAGACCCAGTACTTC. J is TRBJ2-5 and V is TRBV20-1; TRBD1 aligns across 9 bases. Germline loops: CDR1 DFQATT, CDR2 SNEGSKA (reference sequence). The trim removed 5 bases at V and 1 base at J, leaving 8 bases unmatched. The CDR3 covers 15 residues.

CDR3 amino acids: CASSEPPSGPTDTQYF. The DNA of the CDR3 is TGTGCCAGCAGCGAACCTCCCAGCGGGCCCACAGATACGCAGTATTTT. The V call is TRBV9, the J call TRBJ2-3, with TRBD2 as a possible D gene (6 bases). There are 16 residues in the CDR3. Germline CDR1 is SGDLS and CDR2 is YYNGEE. Deletions cut 3 bases from V and 2 bases from J, with 16 bases between.

Here the CDR3 DNA reads TGCAGTGCTAGAGATCAATCTAGCGGGGATACTAGCACAGATACGCAGTATTTT. Translated, it gives CSARDQSSGDTSTDTQYF. This chain connects TRBV20-1 to TRBJ2-3, with TRBD2 matching 9 bases. CDR1 and CDR2 from the germline V gene are DFQATT and SNEGSKA (reference sequence). This CDR3 region has 18 residues. V shed 0 bases, J shed 0 bases, and the junction held 10 bases outside the gene matches.

This clonotype has more than one count but fewer than ten. The J gene is TRBJ2-5, the V gene TRBV9; D is unresolved. With 0 bases removed from V and 0 bases from J, the gap between germline ends came to 6 bases. Germline lookup yields CDR1 SGDLS and CDR2 YYNGEE. There are 14 residues in the CDR3. CDR3 sequence reads: CASSVEADQETQYF. CDR3 coding DNA: TGTGCCAGCAGCGTAGAGGCAGACCAAGAGACCCAGTACTTC. The full variable domain, rest sourced from reference TRBV9 and TRBJ2-5, is DSGVTQTPKHLITATGQRVTLRCSPRSGDLSVYWYQQSLDQGLQFLIQYYNGEERAKGNILERFSAQQFPDLHSELNLSSLELGDSALYFCASSVEADQETQYFGPGTRLLVL.

The chain has TRBV20-1 and TRBJ2-7; tentative D call: TRBD2 (6 bases). The DNA end lines up better with TRBJ2-5; the J call may be wrong. This CDR3 is built from 13 residues. The germline CDR1 and CDR2 sequences are DFQATT and SNEGSKA (reference sequence). DNA of the CDR3: TGCAGTGGGACCAGGGAGGTCTGGGAGACCCAGTACTTC. Translating it yields CSGTREVWETQYF.

In its sample, this clonotype was seen a few times. V usage is TRBV5-8 and J usage is TRBJ2-3; 7 nucleotides match TRBD2. V was clipped by 0 bases and J by 1 base; unmatched bases: 8. The CDR3 has 17 amino acids. From germline, CDR1 is SGHTS and CDR2 YDEGEE. The CDR3 reads CASSLGRGEFGTDTQYF. As DNA, the CDR3 is TGTGCCAGCAGCTTGGGCCGGGGGGAGTTCGGCACAGATACGCAGTATTTT. The variable domain in full, completed from reference TRBV5-8 and TRBJ2-3, reads EAGVTQSPTHLIKTRGQQATLRCSPISGHTSVYWYQQALGLGLQFLLWYDEGEERNRGNFPPRFSGRQFPNYSSELNVNALELEDSALYLCASSLGRGEFGTDTQYFGPGTRLTVL.

This clonotype appeared a few times. The rearrangement joins TRBV7-2 to TRBJ2-1, with TRBD2 identical over 11 bases. This CDR3 has 15 residues. V shed 3 bases, J shed 9 bases, and the junction held 7 bases outside the gene matches. Germline V gene sequence: CDR1 SGHTA, CDR2 FQGNSA. Here the CDR3 reads CASSLGTSGAFEQFF. CDR3 nucleotide sequence: TGTGCCAGCAGCTTGGGGACTAGCGGTGCGTTTGAGCAGTTCTTC. Supplemented by reference TRBV7-2 and TRBJ2-1, the full variable domain reads GAGVSQSPSNKVTEKGKDVELRCDPISGHTALYWYRQSLGQGLEFLIYFQGNSAPDKSGLPSDRFSAERTGGSVSTLTIQRTQQEDSAVYLCASSLGTSGAFEQFFGPGTRLTVL.